This T cell receptor beta chain originates from a study of blood T cell repertoires in COVID-19. For the study at large: The origin of the acute and convalescent COVID-19 samples was the United States, Italy and Spain. PBMCs, B-cell-depleted T cells, or T cells were the source of the cDNA or gDNA that made up the material.

Seattle patients were enrolled while actively infected and followed longitudinally. Some clones are missing from TCRdb's copy, which holds only in-frame ones; the method was immunoSEQ multiplex PCR. The top ten hold roughly 1% of the sample, which has some 300,000 clones, around 90% seen once. This CDR3 is 17 amino acids long. V gave up 1 base and J gave up 9 bases; unmatched junction bases: 12. CDR1 is LGHNA, CDR2 YSLEER, per germline. The receptor was derived from a woman in her thirties or forties with COVID-19, enrolled during active disease. Sequenced input: peripheral blood. This chain connects TRBV4-3 to TRBJ1-3; 10 nucleotides agree with TRBD1. The CDR3 here is CASSQAGGTGAPRTIYF. The CDR3 DNA sequence: TGCGCCAGCAGCCAAGCCGGAGGGACAGGGGCGCCGCGCACCATATATTTT.